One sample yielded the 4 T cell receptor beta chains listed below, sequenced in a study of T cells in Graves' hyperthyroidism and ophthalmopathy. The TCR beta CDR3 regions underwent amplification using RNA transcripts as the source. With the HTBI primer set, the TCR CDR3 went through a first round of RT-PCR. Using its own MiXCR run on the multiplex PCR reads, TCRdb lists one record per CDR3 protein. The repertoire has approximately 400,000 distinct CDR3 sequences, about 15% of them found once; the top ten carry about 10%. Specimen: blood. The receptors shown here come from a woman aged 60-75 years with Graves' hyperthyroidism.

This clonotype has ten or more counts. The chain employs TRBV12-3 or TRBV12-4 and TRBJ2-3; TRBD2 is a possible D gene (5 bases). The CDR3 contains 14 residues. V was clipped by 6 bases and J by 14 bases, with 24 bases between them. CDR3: CASSLAWSTSSRYF. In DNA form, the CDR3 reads TGTGCCAGCAGCCTGGCGTGGAGTACTAGTTCTCGGTATTTT.

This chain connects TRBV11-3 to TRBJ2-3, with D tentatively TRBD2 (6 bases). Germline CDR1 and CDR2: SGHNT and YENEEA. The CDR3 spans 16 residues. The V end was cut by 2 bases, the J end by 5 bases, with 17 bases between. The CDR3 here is CASSLRRGYLEDTQYF. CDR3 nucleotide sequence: TGTGCCAGCAGCTTACGCCGGGGGTATTTGGAAGATACGCAGTATTTT.

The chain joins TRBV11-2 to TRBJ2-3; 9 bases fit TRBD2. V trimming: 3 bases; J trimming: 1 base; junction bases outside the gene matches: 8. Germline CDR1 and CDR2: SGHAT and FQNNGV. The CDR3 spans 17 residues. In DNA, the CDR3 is TGTGCCAGCAGCTTGCGGGAGCGGGAGGTCGGCACAGATACGCAGTATTTT. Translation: CASSLREREVGTDTQYF.

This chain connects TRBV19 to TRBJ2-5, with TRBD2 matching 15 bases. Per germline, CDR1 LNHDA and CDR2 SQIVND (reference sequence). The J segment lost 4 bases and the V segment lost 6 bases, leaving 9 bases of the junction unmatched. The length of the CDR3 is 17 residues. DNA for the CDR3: TGTGCCAGTAGCCCAATGGGACTAGCGGGAGGAAGAGAGACCCAGTACTTC. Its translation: CASSPMGLAGGRETQYF. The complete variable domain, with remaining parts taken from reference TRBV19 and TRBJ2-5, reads DGGITQSPKYLFRKEGQNVTLSCEQNLNHDAMYWYRQDPGQGLRLIYYSQIVNDFQKGDIAEGYSVSREKKESFPLTVTSAQKNPTAFYLCASSPMGLAGGRETQYFGPGTRLLVL.